This T cell receptor beta chain is from a study of naive and memory T cell subsets. Study results and caveats: Over 90% of naive TCR sequences appeared only once after error correction, unlike memory subsets. Naive repertoires, especially CD8, held a few larger clonotypes, possibly memory cells re-expressing CD45RA. Diversity fell and Gini index rose from naive through CM, EM, EMRA.

A word on this clonotype: Antigen specificity is unknown.

From the second PCR step, alpha and beta chains were amplified apart. Cells stained for CD3, CD4, CD8, CD45RA, CD27 and viability were sorted into four CD45RA/CD27 subsets. V was cut by 3 bases and J by 6 bases, with 21 bases left in between. This CDR3 has 16 residues. An equimolar mix of two oligonucleotides served as the beta constant-region primer for TRBC1 and TRBC2. The ligated cDNA underwent four PCR rounds using SP2 and nested alpha and beta constant-region primers. Using its own MiXCR run on the UMI-ligation and nested PCR reads, TCRdb lists one record per CDR3 protein. In the table there are roughly 83,000 distinct CDR3 sequences, about 10% of which are singletons.

The genes are TRBV12-3 or TRBV12-4 and TRBJ2-7, with D unclear. Specimen: naive CD4+ T cells from blood. The source of this sequence is a human donor in good health. CDR3 bases: TGTGCCAGCAGTTTTCGGGCCAGGAACTTGGGAAGCGAGCAGTACTTC. This sequence encodes CASSFRARNLGSEQYF.